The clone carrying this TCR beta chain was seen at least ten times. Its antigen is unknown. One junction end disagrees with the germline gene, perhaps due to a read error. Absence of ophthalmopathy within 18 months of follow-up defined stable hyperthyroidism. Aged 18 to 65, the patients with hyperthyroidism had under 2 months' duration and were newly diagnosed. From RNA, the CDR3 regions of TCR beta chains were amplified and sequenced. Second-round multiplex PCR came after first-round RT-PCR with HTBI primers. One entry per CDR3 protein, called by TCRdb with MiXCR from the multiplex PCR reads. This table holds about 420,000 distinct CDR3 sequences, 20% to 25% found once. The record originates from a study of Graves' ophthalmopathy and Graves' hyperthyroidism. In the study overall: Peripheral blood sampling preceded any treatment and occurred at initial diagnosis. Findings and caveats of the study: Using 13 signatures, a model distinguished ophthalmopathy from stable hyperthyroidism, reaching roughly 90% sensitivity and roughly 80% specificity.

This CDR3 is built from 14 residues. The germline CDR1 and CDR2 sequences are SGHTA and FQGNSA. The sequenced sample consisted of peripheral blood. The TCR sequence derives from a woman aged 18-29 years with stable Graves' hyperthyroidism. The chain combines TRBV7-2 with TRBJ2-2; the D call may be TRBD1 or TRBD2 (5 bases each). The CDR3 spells CASSLAVGTGELLF. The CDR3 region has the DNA TGTGCCAGCAGCTTAGCGGTGGGGACCGGGGAGCTGCTTTTT.